Each of the 27 T cell receptor beta chains below was sequenced from the same sample in a study of OX40 agonist ivuxolimab in advanced cancers. TCRdb keeps only in-frame clones here, not all; method: immunoSEQ multiplex PCR. The sample consists of roughly 75,000 clones, about 85% of them appearing once. The sample consisted of CD4+ or CD8+ T cells sorted from blood, taken in a trial of the OX40 agonist ivuxolimab. The source is an adult with an advanced solid tumor such as melanoma, head and neck, liver or kidney cancer.

This clone was seen just once. The V gene is TRBV6-6, the J gene TRBJ2-5; D uncertain. Germline loops: CDR1 MNHNY, CDR2 SVGAGI (reference sequence). This CDR3 has 12 residues. Trimming took off 5 bases at V and 2 bases at J, with 6 bases between the two ends. This CDR3 is CASSGDQETQYF. CDR3 nucleotides: TGTGCCAGCAGTGGGGATCAAGAGACCCAGTACTTC.

In regard to this clone: Different DNA sequences within this sample yield the same CDR3. The CDR3 coding sequence is TGTGCCAGCAGCTTGGCCGAGACCCAGTACTTC. Amino acids: CASSLAETQYF. The chain joins TRBV5-6 to TRBJ2-5, with no clear D. Trimming took 0 bases from V and 5 from J, leaving 2 bases between them. In germline, CDR1 is SGHDT, CDR2 YYEEEE. The CDR3 consists of 11 residues. Full variable domain (missing parts from reference TRBV5-6 and TRBJ2-5): DAGVTQSPTHLIKTRGQQVTLRCSPKSGHDTVSWYQQALGQGPQFIFQYYEEEERQRGNFPDRFSGHQFPNYSSELNVNALLLGDSALYLCASSLAETQYFGPGTRLLVL.

The rearrangement joins TRBV18 to TRBJ1-2, with D tentatively TRBD1 (5 bases). Trimming left V 3 bases short and J 2 bases short, with 13 bases between. CDR1 and CDR2 from the germline V gene are KGHSH and LQKENI. This CDR3 comprises 15 residues. The CDR3 coding sequence is TGTGCCAGCTCACCGGATGGGGGTTCAAACTATGGCTACACCTTC. Encoded protein: CASSPDGGSNYGYTF.

This chain connects TRBV5-1 to TRBJ1-1, with a possible D match to TRBD1 (5 bases). The V end was cut by 1 base, the J end by 2 bases, with 9 bases between. Germline V gene data show CDR1 as SGHRS and CDR2 as YFSETQ. CDR3 length: 14 residues. CDR3 nucleotides: TGCGCCAGCAGCTTGACGACAGACAACACTGAAGCTTTCTTT. Translating it yields CASSLTTDNTEAFF. Full variable domain (outside the CDR3, taken from reference TRBV5-1 and TRBJ1-1): KAGVTQTPRYLIKTRGQQVTLSCSPISGHRSVSWYQQTPGQGLQFLFEYFSETQRNKGNFPGRFSGRQFSNSRSEMNVSTLELGDSALYLCASSLTTDNTEAFFGQGTRLTVV.

The chain employs TRBV10-3 and TRBJ2-7, with 12 bases aligning to TRBD2. The CDR3 contains 15 residues. CDR1 ENHRY and CDR2 SYGVKD come from the germline V gene. V dropped 6 bases and J dropped 2; count of bases not matched to a gene: 5. Here the CDR3 DNA reads TGTGCCATCAGCCCGGGACTAGCGGGTGCCTACGAGCAGTACTTC. It codes for CAISPGLAGAYEQYF.

The CDR3 bases are TGTGCCAGCAGCGCTACAGAGAATGACTATGGCTACACCTTC. This sequence encodes CASSATENDYGYTF. This chain links TRBV7-8 with TRBJ1-2; D remains unclear. The CDR3 covers 14 residues. V was trimmed by 5 bases and J by 3 bases, leaving 13 bases between them. CDR1 SGHVS and CDR2 FQNEAQ come from the germline V gene. The variable domain in full, with the rest retrieved from reference TRBV7-8 and TRBJ1-2, is GAGVSQSPRYKVAKRGQDVALRCDPISGHVSLFWYQQALGQGPEFLTYFQNEAQLDKSGLPSDRFFAERPEGSVSTLKIQRTQQEDSAVYLCASSATENDYGYTFGSGTRLTVV.

V usage is TRBV10-1 and J usage is TRBJ1-2; D might be TRBD1 (5 bases). V lost 4 bases to trimming and J lost 3 bases, with 9 bases between them. The germline V gene encodes CDR1 WNHNN and CDR2 SYGVQD (reference sequence). The CDR3 spans 13 residues. CDR3 DNA: TGCGCCAGCAGTGTGGGGGGGGACTATGGCTACACCTTC. It translates to CASSVGGDYGYTF.

This rearrangement joins TRBV9 to TRBJ1-6; 7 bases are a match to TRBD1. Per germline, CDR1 SGDLS and CDR2 YYNGEE. The CDR3 sequence is 15 residues long. V trimming: 4 bases; J trimming: 10 bases; junction bases outside the gene matches: 11. CDR3 bases: TGTGCCAGCAGCACCCAGACAGGGTCTGGCTCACCCCTCCACTTT. Protein sequence: CASSTQTGSGSPLHF. Full variable domain (rest looked up from reference TRBV9 and TRBJ1-6): DSGVTQTPKHLITATGQRVTLRCSPRSGDLSVYWYQQSLDQGLQFLIQYYNGEERAKGNILERFSAQQFPDLHSELNLSSLELGDSALYFCASSTQTGSGSPLHFGNGTRLTVT.

This chain connects TRBV4-1 to TRBJ1-4, with D possibly being TRBD1 (5 bases). The CDR3 has 18 residues. Trimming took 4 bases from V and 0 from J, leaving 18 bases between them. CDR1 and CDR2 from the germline V gene are MGHRA and YSYEKL. The CDR3 sequence is CASSRGTEDPPTNEKLFF. As DNA, the CDR3 is TGCGCCAGCAGCCGCGGGACGGAAGATCCGCCAACTAATGAAAAACTGTTTTTT.

This sequence joins TRBV6-6 and TRBJ2-1; D may be TRBD1 (6 bases). Germline assignment: CDR1 MNHNY and CDR2 SVGAGI (reference sequence). V was clipped by 8 bases and J by 3 bases, with 17 bases between them. There are 15 residues in the CDR3. The CDR3 sequence is CASDTGRGLYNEQFF. The CDR3 DNA is TGTGCCAGCGACACCGGCAGGGGTCTCTACAATGAGCAGTTCTTC.

This sequence joins TRBV7-8 and TRBJ2-7; a possible D gene is TRBD2 (6 bases). The CDR3 loop spans 15 amino acids. V gave up 3 bases and J gave up 1 base, with 13 bases separating them. CDR1 is SGHVS and CDR2 is FQNEAQ in the germline V gene. The CDR3 reads CASSLDPGTSYEQYF. CDR3 nucleotides: TGTGCCAGCAGCTTGGACCCGGGGACTTCCTACGAGCAGTACTTC.

This clone showed up just once. The rearrangement joins TRBV28 to TRBJ2-3; 9 bases are shared with TRBD1. Germline CDR1 MDHEN, CDR2 SYDVKM. The J segment lost 5 bases and the V segment lost 8 bases, leaving 8 bases of the junction unmatched. This CDR3 comprises 14 residues. The CDR3 sequence is CASGTGGEGDTQYF. CDR3 nucleotides: TGTGCCAGCGGCACAGGGGGCGAGGGAGATACGCAGTATTTT.

CDR3 sequence (DNA): TGTGCCAGCAGATCTACAGGGGCCGCGAATAATTCACCCCTCCACTTT. Encoded protein: CASRSTGAANNSPLHF. The rearrangement links TRBV28 to TRBJ1-6; 7 bases are shared with TRBD1. V lost 6 bases and J lost 5; bases outside the gene matches: 10. The CDR3 has 16 residues. Germline V gene lookup returns CDR1 MDHEN and CDR2 SYDVKM.

The chain recombines TRBV7-2 with TRBJ2-2, with 8 bases identical to TRBD2. Germline V gene data show CDR1 as SGHTA and CDR2 as FQGNSA. The trim removed 0 bases at V and 4 bases at J, leaving 4 bases unmatched. The CDR3 is made up of 16 amino acids. The chain's CDR3 is CASSLASAGGTGELFF. The CDR3 bases are TGTGCCAGCAGCTTAGCGAGCGCGGGAGGCACCGGGGAGCTGTTTTTT.

The chain uses TRBV5-6 and TRBJ2-5; D ambiguous. The CDR3 loop spans 13 amino acids. V shed 0 bases and J shed 2 bases, with 5 bases lying between them. CDR1 and CDR2 (germline): SGHDT, YYEEEE. The CDR3 region is CASSLGYQETQYF. The CDR3, as DNA: TGTGCCAGCAGCTTGGGGTATCAAGAGACCCAGTACTTC.

Only one count was recorded for this clone. The chain links TRBV7-2 to TRBJ2-5, with D hard to call. The V gene's germline CDR1 is SGHTA and CDR2 FQGNSA. V was trimmed by 1 base and J by 1 base, leaving 7 bases between them. The CDR3 runs 14 residues. CDR3 region: CASSLVRRQETQYF. The CDR3, as DNA: TGTGCCAGCAGCTTAGTCCGGCGCCAAGAGACCCAGTACTTC.

The genes are TRBV5-4 and TRBJ2-6; D may be TRBD1 (5 bases). Germline CDR1 SGHNT, CDR2 YYREEE (reference sequence). The CDR3 loop spans 18 amino acids. The ends were cut back, 0 bases at V and 0 bases at J, with 13 bases in the middle. CDR3 coding DNA: TGTGCCAGCAGCTTGGCCATAGGGGTGAACTCTGGGGCCAACGTCCTGACTTTC. Translation gives CASSLAIGVNSGANVLTF.

There are many counts of this clone. The genes are TRBV7-9 and TRBJ1-1; D perhaps matches TRBD1 (5 bases). V lost 0 bases and J lost 6, with 14 bases in between. This CDR3 has 15 amino acids. Germline V gene sequence: CDR1 SEHNR, CDR2 FQNEAQ (reference sequence). For the CDR3, the DNA is TGTGCCAGCAGCTTAGCGATGGGGCAGACCTCTGAAGCTTTCTTT. Its protein is CASSLAMGQTSEAFF. Full variable domain (outside the CDR3, taken from reference TRBV7-9 and TRBJ1-1): DTGVSQNPRHKITKRGQNVTFRCDPISEHNRLYWYRQTLGQGPEFLTYFQNEAQLEKSRLLSDRFSAERPKGSFSTLEIQRTEQGDSAMYLCASSLAMGQTSEAFFGQGTRLTVV.

The chain employs TRBV7-3 and TRBJ2-1, with 7 bases lining up with TRBD2. This CDR3 spans 15 amino acids. The junction had 13 bases not matched to a gene; V was cut back by 8 bases and J by 6 bases. The germline V gene encodes CDR1 SGHTA and CDR2 FQGTGA. CDR3 sequence: CASGIGRELGNEQFF. CDR3 sequence (DNA): TGTGCCAGCGGCATAGGGCGGGAGTTAGGCAATGAGCAGTTCTTC.

The chain links TRBV7-2 to TRBJ1-2; 9 bases line up with TRBD1. V trimming: 6 bases; J trimming: 6 bases; junction bases outside the gene matches: 8. Germline V gene data show CDR1 as SGHTA and CDR2 as FQGNSA. The CDR3 is 14 residues long. This CDR3 is CASSPGTGIHGYTF. The CDR3 DNA sequence: TGTGCCAGCAGTCCCGGGACAGGGATCCATGGCTACACCTTC.

In its sample, this clone was seen once. The rearrangement joins TRBV5-1 to TRBJ1-1, with TRBD1 as a possible D gene (5 bases). The germline V and J ends were trimmed by 5 bases and 6 bases, with 11 bases remaining between them. CDR1 SGHRS and CDR2 YFSETQ come from the germline V gene. The CDR3 contains 12 residues. The CDR3 is CASRQDWAEAFF. Written as DNA, the CDR3 is TGCGCCAGCAGACAGGATTGGGCTGAAGCTTTCTTT.

This chain links TRBV5-1 with TRBJ2-7; a weak D match, TRBD2 (7 bases). The CDR3 has 14 amino acids. V gave up 4 bases and J gave up 5 bases, with 16 bases separating them. Germline V gene data show CDR1 as SGHRS and CDR2 as YFSETQ. CDR3 loop: CASSPGGLFDEQYF. The CDR3 bases are TGCGCCAGCAGCCCCGGGGGGCTTTTCGACGAGCAGTACTTC.

This sequence joins TRBV28 and TRBJ2-7, with D perhaps TRBD1 or TRBD2 (5 bases each). The length of the CDR3 is 15 residues. The germline V gene has CDR1 MDHEN and CDR2 SYDVKM. The germline V and J ends were trimmed by 6 bases and 2 bases, with 17 bases remaining between them. The CDR3 region is CASRPGTAPAYEQYF. In DNA form, the CDR3 reads TGTGCCAGCAGGCCCGGGACCGCACCTGCCTACGAGCAGTACTTC.

CDR3 residues: CASSQEGTGTNTEAFF. CDR3 DNA sequence: TGCGCCAGCAGCCAAGAAGGGACAGGGACGAACACTGAAGCTTTCTTT. The chain carries TRBV4-1 and TRBJ1-1, with 9 bases that match TRBD1. The trim removed 0 bases at V and 1 base at J, leaving 3 bases unmatched. The germline CDR1 and CDR2 sequences are MGHRA and YSYEKL. The CDR3 contains 16 residues.

The chain carries TRBV4-2 and TRBJ1-1; 8 positions match TRBD1. The trim removed 4 bases at V and 1 base at J, leaving 11 bases unmatched. Germline values: CDR1 LGHNA, CDR2 YNFKEQ. The CDR3 is 17 residues long. The chain's CDR3 is CASSPRGRPLGNTEAFF. CDR3 nucleotides: TGTGCCAGCAGCCCCAGGGGGCGACCCCTGGGGAACACTGAAGCTTTCTTT.

This rearrangement joins TRBV28 to TRBJ1-1; 11 nucleotides match TRBD1. CDR3 length: 16 amino acids. Germline lookup yields CDR1 MDHEN and CDR2 SYDVKM. V trimming: 6 bases; J trimming: 5 bases; junction bases outside the gene matches: 11. CDR3 loop: CASRLIGQGARTEAFF. CDR3 coding DNA: TGTGCCAGCAGATTAATAGGACAGGGGGCTCGTACTGAAGCTTTCTTT.

The V and J genes are TRBV27 and TRBJ2-1; 13 nucleotides line up with TRBD2. Germline V CDR1 and CDR2: MNHEY, SMNVEV (reference sequence). The ends lost 5 bases at V and 10 bases at J; junction bases unmatched: 20. The CDR3 is 19 amino acids. CDR3 residues: CASSKRTSGSTGVDTEQFF. The CDR3 DNA reads TGTGCCAGCAGTAAACGGACTAGCGGGAGTACGGGGGTAGATACAGAGCAGTTCTTC.